This TCR beta chain emerged from a study of blood T cell repertoires in COVID-19 (dated by TCRdb to about 2020). Concerning the study at large: The collaborator samples originated in the United States, Italy and Spain and spanned the acute and convalescent phases of COVID-19. The prospective study material was composed of cDNA or gDNA derived from T cells, B-cell-depleted T cells, or PBMCs. Deeply sampled blood TCRbeta repertoires from subjects exposed to, actively infected with, or recovered from COVID-19 were included in the dataset. A freely available public database, intended as a resource for researchers studying the immune response to SARS-CoV-2, is where the repertoires were released. Samples came from the ongoing ImmuneRACE study (first 160 participants) plus 1,254 subjects from 6 global collaborators. Sample metadata almost always included a de-identified subject ID, COVID-19 status, age in years and sex. Where available, HLA class I and class II types were obtained from metadata supplied by the sample provider rather than from assay-based typing.

A note on this clone: Its antigen is not yet known. The record has no base qualities; no much larger clone is one base away.

General conclusions and limits of the study: How much clinical and demographic metadata was included differed by source and by participant, and the metadata was provided uncurated.

The collaborating institutions used their own protocols to collect whole blood in K2EDTA tubes. Collaborator samples were shipped for TCRbeta analysis as frozen whole blood, isolated PBMCs, or DNA extracted from either sample type. The CDR3 has 15 amino acids, counting the end cysteine and phenylalanine. Only CDR3 DNA is held: 45 bases, read in frame from base 1. The germline V gene gives CDR1 as SNHLY and CDR2 as FYNNEI. Clipping removes 6 bases from V and 5 bases from J, with 4 as the unmatched junction base count. TCRbeta CDR3 regions were amplified from genomic DNA using the immunoSEQ Assay, a bias-controlled multiplex PCR. As for the authors' bioinformatics: The number of nucleated cells in each sample was estimated from the amplification of reference gene primers within the assay. Sequence reads were collapsed and filtered to measure the absolute abundance of every unique TCRbeta CDR3 rearrangement. For each sample, productive Simpson clonality was calculated by taking the square root of Simpson's diversity index across productive rearrangements. The immuneACCESS repertoire file appears here via TCRdb, limited to in-frame rearrangements. These files lack a portion of the clones; in checked studies, under half of the deficit traces to unresolved V genes, and the cause of the others is not known. V, J and clone size derive from that table, while D and trimming were established from the DNA sequence. This sample has 140,000 to 150,000 clones in its table, and 65% to 80% of those were observed once. Jointly, the top ten make up 16% of the sample.

The rearrangement combines TRBV2 with TRBJ2-2, and 12 junctional nucleotides match TRBD1. Sample: peripheral blood. The TCR was taken from a man between 50 and 59 years old with acute or convalescent COVID-19. The CDR3 protein: CASRGQGAGTGELFF. The nucleotide sequence reads TGTGCCAGCAGGGGACAGGGGGCAGGGACCGGGGAGCTGTTTTTT.